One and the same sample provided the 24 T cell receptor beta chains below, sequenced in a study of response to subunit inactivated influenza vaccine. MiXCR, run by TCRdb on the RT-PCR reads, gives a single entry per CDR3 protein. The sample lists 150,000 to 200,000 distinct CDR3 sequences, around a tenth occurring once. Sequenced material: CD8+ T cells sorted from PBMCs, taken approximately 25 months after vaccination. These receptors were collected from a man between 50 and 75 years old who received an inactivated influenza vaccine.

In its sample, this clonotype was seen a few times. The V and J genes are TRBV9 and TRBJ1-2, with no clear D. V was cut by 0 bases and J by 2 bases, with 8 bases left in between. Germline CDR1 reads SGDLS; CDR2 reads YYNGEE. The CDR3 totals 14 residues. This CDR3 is CASSVGISNYGYTF. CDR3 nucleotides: TGTGCCAGCAGCGTAGGAATCTCCAACTATGGCTACACCTTC.

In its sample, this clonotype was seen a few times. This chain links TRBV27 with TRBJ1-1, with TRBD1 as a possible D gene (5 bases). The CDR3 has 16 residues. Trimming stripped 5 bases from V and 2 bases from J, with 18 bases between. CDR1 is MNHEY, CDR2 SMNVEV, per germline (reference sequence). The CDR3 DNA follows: TGTGCCAGCAGTCTTCAGGGCCCAATCGTTAACACTGAAGCTTTCTTT. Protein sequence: CASSLQGPIVNTEAFF.

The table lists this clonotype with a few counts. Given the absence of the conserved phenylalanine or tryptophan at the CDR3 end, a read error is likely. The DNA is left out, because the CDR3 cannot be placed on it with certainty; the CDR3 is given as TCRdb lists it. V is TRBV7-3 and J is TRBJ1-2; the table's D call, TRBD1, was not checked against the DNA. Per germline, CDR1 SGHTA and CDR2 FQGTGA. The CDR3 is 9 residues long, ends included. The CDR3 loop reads CASSNRVIL.

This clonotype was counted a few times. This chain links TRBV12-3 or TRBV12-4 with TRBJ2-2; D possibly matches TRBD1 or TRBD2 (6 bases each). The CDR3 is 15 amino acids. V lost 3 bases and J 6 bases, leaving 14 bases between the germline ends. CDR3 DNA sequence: TGTGCCAGCAGTTTGGGGGCAGGGGAGGCCGGGGAGCTGTTTTTT. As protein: CASSLGAGEAGELFF.

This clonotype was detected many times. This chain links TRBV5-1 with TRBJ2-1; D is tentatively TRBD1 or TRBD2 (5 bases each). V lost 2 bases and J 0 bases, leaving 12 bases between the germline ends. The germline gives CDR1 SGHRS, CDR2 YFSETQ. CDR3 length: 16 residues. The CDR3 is CASSFRDPSSYNEQFF. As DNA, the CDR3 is TGCGCCAGCAGCTTCCGGGACCCCAGCTCCTACAATGAGCAGTTCTTC.

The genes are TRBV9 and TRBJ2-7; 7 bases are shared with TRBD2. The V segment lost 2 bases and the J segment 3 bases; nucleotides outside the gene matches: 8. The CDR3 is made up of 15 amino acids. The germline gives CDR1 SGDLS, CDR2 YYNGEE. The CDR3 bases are TGTGCCAGCAGCGTCGGCGGGGGTCAATTCTACGAGCAGTACTTC. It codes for CASSVGGGQFYEQYF.

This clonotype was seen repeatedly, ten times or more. CDR3 bases: TGTGCCAGCAGTCCCAGCGGGAGGGCCTTAGATACGCAGTATTTT. Translating gives CASSPSGRALDTQYF. This chain links TRBV12-3 or TRBV12-4 with TRBJ2-3, with 10 nucleotides matching TRBD2. With V trimmed by 5 bases and J by 5 bases, 7 bases remained unmatched. This CDR3 has 15 residues.

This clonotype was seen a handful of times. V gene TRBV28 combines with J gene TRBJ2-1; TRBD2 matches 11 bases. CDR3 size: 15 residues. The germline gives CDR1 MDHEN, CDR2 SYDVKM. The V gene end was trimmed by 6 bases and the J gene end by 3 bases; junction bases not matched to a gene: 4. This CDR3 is CASSYSGRVYNEQFF. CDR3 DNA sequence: TGTGCCAGCAGCTATAGCGGGAGGGTCTACAATGAGCAGTTCTTC. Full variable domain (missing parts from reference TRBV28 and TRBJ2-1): DVKVTQSSRYLVKRTGEKVFLECVQDMDHENMFWYRQDPGLGLRLIYFSYDVKMKEKGDIPEGYSVSREKKERFSLILESASTNQTSMYLCASSYSGRVYNEQFFGPGTRLTVL.

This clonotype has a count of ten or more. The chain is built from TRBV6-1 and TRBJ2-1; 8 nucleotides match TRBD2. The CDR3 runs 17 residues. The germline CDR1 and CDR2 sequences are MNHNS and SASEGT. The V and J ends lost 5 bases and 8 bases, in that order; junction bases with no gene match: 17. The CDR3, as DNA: TGTGCCAGCAGTCTCATTTCGGGGGGGATACCTTTAGATGAGCAGTTCTTC. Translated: CASSLISGGIPLDEQFF.

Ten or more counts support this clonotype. The CDR3 reads CSVAGGRSTEAFF. Here the CDR3 DNA reads TGCAGCGTTGCGGGGGGCCGGAGCACTGAAGCTTTCTTT. The rearrangement uses TRBV29-1 and TRBJ1-1; D is possibly TRBD1 (6 bases). The V gene's germline CDR1 is SQVTM and CDR2 ANQGSEA. This CDR3 has 13 amino acids. The V and J ends lost 4 bases and 4 bases respectively, with 13 bases between them.

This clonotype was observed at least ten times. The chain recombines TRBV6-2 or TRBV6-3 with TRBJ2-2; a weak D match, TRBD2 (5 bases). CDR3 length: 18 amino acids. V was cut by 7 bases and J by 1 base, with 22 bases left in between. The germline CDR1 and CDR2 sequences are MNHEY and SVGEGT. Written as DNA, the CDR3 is TGTGCCAGCATCCCCTTCGACGGGGTAAAAGGGAACACCGGGGAGCTGTTTTTT. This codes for CASIPFDGVKGNTGELFF.

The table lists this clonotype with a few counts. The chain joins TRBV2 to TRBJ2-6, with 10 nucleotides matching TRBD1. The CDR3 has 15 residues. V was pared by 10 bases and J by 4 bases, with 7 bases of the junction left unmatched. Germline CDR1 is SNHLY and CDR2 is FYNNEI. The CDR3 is CAKTGTGVGANVLTF. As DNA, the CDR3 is TGTGCCAAAACAGGGACAGGGGTAGGGGCCAACGTCCTGACTTTC.

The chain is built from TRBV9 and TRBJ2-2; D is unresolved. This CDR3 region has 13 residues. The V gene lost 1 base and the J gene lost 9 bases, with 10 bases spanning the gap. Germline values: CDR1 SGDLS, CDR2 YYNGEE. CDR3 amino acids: CASSVSLSRELFF. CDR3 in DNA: TGTGCCAGCAGCGTAAGTCTTAGCCGGGAGCTGTTTTTT.

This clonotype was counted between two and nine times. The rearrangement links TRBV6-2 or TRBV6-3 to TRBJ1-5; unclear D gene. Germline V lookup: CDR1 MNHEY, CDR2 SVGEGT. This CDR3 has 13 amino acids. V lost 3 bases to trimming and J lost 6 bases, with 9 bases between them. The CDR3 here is CASSYGRGQPQHF. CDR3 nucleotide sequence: TGTGCCAGCAGTTATGGGCGAGGTCAGCCCCAGCATTTT.

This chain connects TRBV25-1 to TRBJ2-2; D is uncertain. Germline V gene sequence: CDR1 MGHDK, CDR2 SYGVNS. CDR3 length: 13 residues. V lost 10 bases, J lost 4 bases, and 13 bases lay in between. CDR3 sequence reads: CAIESRGTGELFF. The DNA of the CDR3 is TGTGCCATCGAGAGCCGAGGCACCGGGGAGCTGTTTTTT.

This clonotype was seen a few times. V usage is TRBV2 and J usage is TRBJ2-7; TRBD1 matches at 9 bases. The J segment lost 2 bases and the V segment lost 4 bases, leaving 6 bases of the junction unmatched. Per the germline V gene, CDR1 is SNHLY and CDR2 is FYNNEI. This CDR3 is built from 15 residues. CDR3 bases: TGTGCCAGCAGTGTCGGGACAGGGTCGACCTACGAGCAGTACTTC. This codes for CASSVGTGSTYEQYF.

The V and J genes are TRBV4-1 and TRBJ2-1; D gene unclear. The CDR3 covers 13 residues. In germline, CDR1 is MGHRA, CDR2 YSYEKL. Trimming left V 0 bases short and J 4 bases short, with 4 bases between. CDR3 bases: TGCGCCAGCAGCCAAGACGGGTACAATGAGCAGTTCTTC. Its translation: CASSQDGYNEQFF.

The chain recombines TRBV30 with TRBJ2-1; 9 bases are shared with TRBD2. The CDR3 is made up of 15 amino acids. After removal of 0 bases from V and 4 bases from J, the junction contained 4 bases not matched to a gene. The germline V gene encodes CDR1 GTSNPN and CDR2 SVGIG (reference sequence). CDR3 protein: CAWSVASGVYNEQFF. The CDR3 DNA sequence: TGTGCCTGGAGTGTAGCTAGCGGGGTTTACAATGAGCAGTTCTTC. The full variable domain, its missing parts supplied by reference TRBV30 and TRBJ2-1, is SQTIHQWPATLVQPVGSPLSLECTVEGTSNPNLYWYRQAAGRGLQLLFYSVGIGQISSEVPQNLSASRPQDRQFILSSKKLLLSDSGFYLCAWSVASGVYNEQFFGPGTRLTVL.

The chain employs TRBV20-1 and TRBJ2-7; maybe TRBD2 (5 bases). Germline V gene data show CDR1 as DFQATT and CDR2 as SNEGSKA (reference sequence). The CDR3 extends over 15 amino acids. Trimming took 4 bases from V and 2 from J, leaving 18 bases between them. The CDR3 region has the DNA TGCAGTGCTATAGCAAAGCGGAGCAACACCTACGAGCAGTACTTC. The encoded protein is CSAIAKRSNTYEQYF.

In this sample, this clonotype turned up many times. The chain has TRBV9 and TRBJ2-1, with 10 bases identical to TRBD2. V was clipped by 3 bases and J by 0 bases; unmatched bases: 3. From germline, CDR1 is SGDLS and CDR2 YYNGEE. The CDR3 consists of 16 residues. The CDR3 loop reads CASSAPSGGSYNEQFF. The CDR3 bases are TGTGCCAGCAGCGCCCCTAGCGGGGGCTCCTACAATGAGCAGTTCTTC.

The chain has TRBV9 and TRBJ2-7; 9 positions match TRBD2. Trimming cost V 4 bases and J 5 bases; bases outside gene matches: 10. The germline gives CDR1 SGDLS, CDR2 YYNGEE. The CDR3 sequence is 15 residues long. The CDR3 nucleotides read TGTGCCAGCAGCCTTTCGGGACTAGCTATCCACGAGCAGTACTTC. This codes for CASSLSGLAIHEQYF.

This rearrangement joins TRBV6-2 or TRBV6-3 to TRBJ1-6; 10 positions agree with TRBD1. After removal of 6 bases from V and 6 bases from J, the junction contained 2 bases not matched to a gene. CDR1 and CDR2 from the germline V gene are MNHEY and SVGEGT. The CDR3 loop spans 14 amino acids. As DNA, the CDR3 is TGTGCCAGCAGCCGACAGGGGGCTAATTCACCCCTCCACTTT. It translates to CASSRQGANSPLHF.

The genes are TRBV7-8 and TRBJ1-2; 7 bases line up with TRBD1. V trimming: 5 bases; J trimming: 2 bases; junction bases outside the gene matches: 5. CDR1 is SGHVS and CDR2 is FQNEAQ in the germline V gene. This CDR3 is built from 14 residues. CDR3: CASSPQGGNYGYTF. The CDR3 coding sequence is TGTGCCAGCAGCCCCCAGGGGGGGAACTATGGCTACACCTTC.

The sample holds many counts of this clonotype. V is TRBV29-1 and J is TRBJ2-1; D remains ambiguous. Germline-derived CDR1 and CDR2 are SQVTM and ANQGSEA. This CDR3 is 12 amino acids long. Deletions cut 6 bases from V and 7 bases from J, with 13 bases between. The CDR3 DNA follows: TGCAGCGTCGGATGGATAGGGAATGAGCAGTTCTTC. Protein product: CSVGWIGNEQFF.